Presented here are 26 T cell receptor beta chains from one specimen sequenced in a study of T cells in Graves' hyperthyroidism and ophthalmopathy. It was RNA transcripts that yielded the amplified TCR beta CDR3 regions. Primed by the HTBI set, a first-round RT-PCR was run on the TCR CDR3. MiXCR, applied by TCRdb to the multiplex PCR reads, yields one record per CDR3 protein. The sample includes under 400,000 distinct CDR3 sequences, roughly 14% of them seen just once. The sequencing sample was made of blood. The receptors were gathered from a woman aged 55 to 70 with Graves' hyperthyroidism.

This chain uses TRBV19 with TRBJ2-3, with unresolved D. V lost 5 bases and J 0 bases, leaving 15 bases between the germline ends. The CDR3 contains 16 residues. Germline V gene data show CDR1 as LNHDA and CDR2 as SQIVND (reference sequence). CDR3 amino acids: CASSSSSYPSTDTQYF. The CDR3 nucleotides are TGTGCCAGTAGTTCCTCGTCCTACCCGAGCACAGATACGCAGTATTTT.

This chain uses TRBV5-1 with TRBJ2-1, with 7 bases fitting TRBD2. Germline CDR1 reads SGHRS; CDR2 reads YFSETQ. The CDR3 runs 15 residues. After removal of 3 bases from V and 4 bases from J, the junction contained 7 bases not matched to a gene. Here the CDR3 DNA reads TGCGCCAGCAGCTACGGGCGGGAGCTTTACAATGAGCAGTTCTTC. Translation: CASSYGRELYNEQFF. The whole variable domain, remainder taken from reference TRBV5-1 and TRBJ2-1, is KAGVTQTPRYLIKTRGQQVTLSCSPISGHRSVSWYQQTPGQGLQFLFEYFSETQRNKGNFPGRFSGRQFSNSRSEMNVSTLELGDSALYLCASSYGRELYNEQFFGPGTRLTVL.

The sample holds many counts of this clonotype. The chain couples TRBV7-9 to TRBJ2-5; a possible D gene is TRBD2 (6 bases). Germline CDR1 reads SEHNR; CDR2 reads FQNEAQ (reference sequence). The CDR3 contains 14 residues. The V end lost 1 base, the J end lost 3 bases, and 9 bases lay between the germline ends. This chain's CDR3 is CASSLVPGEETQYF. The CDR3 region has the DNA TGTGCCAGCAGCTTAGTCCCGGGGGAAGAGACCCAGTACTTC.

The chain joins TRBV24-1 to TRBJ2-5; D not certain. V was cut by 1 base and J by 1 base, with 6 bases left in between. Germline CDR1 and CDR2: KGHDR and SFDVKD. This CDR3 is built from 14 residues. CDR3 DNA sequence: TGTGCCACCAGTGATTTTGCCAGCCAAGAGACCCAGTACTTC. It is translated as CATSDFASQETQYF.

This clonotype was seen at least ten times. The chain joins TRBV2 to TRBJ2-2; 10 bases line up with TRBD2. The CDR3 length is 16 residues. Germline lookup yields CDR1 SNHLY and CDR2 FYNNEI. The V segment lost 6 bases and the J segment 5 bases; nucleotides outside the gene matches: 9. DNA for the CDR3: TGTGCCAGCAGGCGCCGAAGCGGGAGGGGAACCGGGGAGCTGTTTTTT. This encodes CASRRRSGRGTGELFF.

This clonotype was picked up many times. This rearrangement joins TRBV24-1 to TRBJ2-3; perhaps TRBD2 as D (6 bases). Germline V gene lookup returns CDR1 KGHDR and CDR2 SFDVKD. Trimming pared 4 bases from V and 6 bases from J, leaving 19 bases between. This CDR3 is built from 16 residues. CDR3 sequence reads: CATSETGHGSSDTQYF. The DNA of the CDR3 is TGTGCCACCAGTGAAACCGGGCACGGGAGTTCGGATACGCAGTATTTT.

A remark on this clonotype: Sequence at one end of the junction differs from germline and may be a read error. The genes are TRBV20-1 and TRBJ1-1; D is uncertain. The germline gives CDR1 DFQATT, CDR2 SNEGSKA (reference sequence). CDR3 size: 14 residues. CDR3 sequence: CSARDTRHNSEAFF. CDR3 bases: TGCAGTGCTAGAGATACGAGGCATAACAGTGAAGCTTTCTTT.

This clonotype was found many times. The chain employs TRBV2 and TRBJ2-5; perhaps TRBD2 as D (5 bases). Between the trimmed V and J ends, which lost 0 bases and 1 base, there was a span of 9 bases. The CDR3 sequence is 15 residues long. The germline V gene has CDR1 SNHLY and CDR2 FYNNEI. CDR3: CASSEARDFQETQYF. The CDR3, as DNA: TGTGCCAGCAGTGAAGCGAGGGATTTCCAAGAGACCCAGTACTTC.

The sample holds a few counts of this clonotype. CDR3 region: CASSQGGGRGPSGNTIYF. CDR3 coding DNA: TGCGCCAGCAGCCAAGGGGGGGGCAGGGGGCCCTCTGGAAACACCATATATTTT. The genes are TRBV4-1 and TRBJ1-3; 8 bases line up with TRBD1. This CDR3 contains 18 residues. V trimming: 1 base; J trimming: 0 bases; junction bases outside the gene matches: 8. The germline V gene encodes CDR1 MGHRA and CDR2 YSYEKL.

This clonotype was recorded many times. V usage is TRBV7-8 and J usage is TRBJ1-2, with D tentatively TRBD1 (5 bases). The CDR3 loop spans 17 amino acids. CDR1 SGHVS and CDR2 FQNEAQ come from the germline V gene. Deletions cut 5 bases from V and 4 bases from J, with 23 bases between. Written as DNA, the CDR3 is TGTGCCAGCAGCCTTCGGGACGGGGCGGCCCTAGGCTATGGCTACACCTTC. Amino acids: CASSLRDGAALGYGYTF.

This clonotype has a count of ten or more. This rearrangement joins TRBV6-5 to TRBJ2-3; 8 nucleotides match TRBD1. J gave up 3 bases and V 0 bases, and 2 bases lay outside the gene matches. CDR3 length equals 15 residues. The germline CDR1 and CDR2 sequences are MNHEY and SVGAGI. The CDR3, as DNA: TGTGCCAGCAGTTACTCGACAGGGGTGACAGATACGCAGTATTTT. Amino acid sequence: CASSYSTGVTDTQYF.

This clonotype has just a few counts. The chain couples TRBV18 to TRBJ2-2, with D tentatively TRBD1 (6 bases). Germline CDR1 is KGHSH and CDR2 is LQKENI. CDR3 size: 15 residues. Trimming pared 2 bases from V and 4 bases from J, leaving 11 bases between. The CDR3 sequence: CASSPTGPGTGELFF. CDR3 in DNA: TGTGCCAGCTCACCAACAGGGCCCGGCACCGGGGAGCTGTTTTTT.

The chain combines TRBV20-1 with TRBJ2-7; 8 positions agree with TRBD1. The CDR3 loop spans 11 amino acids. The V gene's germline CDR1 is DFQATT and CDR2 SNEGSKA (reference sequence). V shed 5 bases, J shed 6 bases, and the junction held 3 bases outside the gene matches. CDR3 residues: CSAGQGTEQYF. The DNA for the CDR3 is TGCAGTGCTGGACAGGGTACCGAGCAGTACTTC.

This rearrangement joins TRBV4-1 to TRBJ2-7; D uncertain. This CDR3 region has 14 residues. Germline CDR1 and CDR2: MGHRA and YSYEKL. Trimming took 1 base from V and 4 from J, leaving 11 bases between them. CDR3 in DNA: TGCGCCAGCAGCCAAGGTGTCCTAGGGTACGAGCAGTACTTC. Its translation: CASSQGVLGYEQYF.

This clonotype was detected ten times or more. The chain uses TRBV9 and TRBJ2-7; 10 bases fit TRBD2. The CDR3 is 16 residues long. V shed 0 bases and J 3 bases; nucleotides not matched to a gene: 6. Germline values: CDR1 SGDLS, CDR2 YYNGEE. Here the CDR3 reads CASSVGDSGRFYEQYF. CDR3 DNA: TGTGCCAGCAGCGTAGGGGATAGCGGGAGGTTCTACGAGCAGTACTTC.

V usage is TRBV30 and J usage is TRBJ2-5, with D possibly being TRBD2 (6 bases). From germline, CDR1 is GTSNPN and CDR2 SVGIG (reference sequence). V was clipped by 5 bases and J by 3 bases, with 19 bases between them. The CDR3 spans 15 residues. The CDR3 loop reads CAWSSGVPGEETQYF. In nucleotides, the CDR3 is TGTGCCTGGTCCTCGGGGGTCCCCGGGGAAGAGACCCAGTACTTC.

Many counts were recorded for this clonotype. The chain has TRBV7-9 and TRBJ1-4; D may be TRBD1 (5 bases). The CDR3 runs to 15 residues. Germline values: CDR1 SEHNR, CDR2 FQNEAQ (reference sequence). The V end was cut by 4 bases, the J end by 5 bases, with 14 bases between. The CDR3 nucleotides are TGTGCCAGCAGCTCCCCGCGGGACCGAAATGAAAAACTGTTTTTT. This sequence encodes CASSSPRDRNEKLFF.

This clonotype was recorded many times. The rearrangement links TRBV2 to TRBJ2-7; D not resolved. Germline V gene sequence: CDR1 SNHLY, CDR2 FYNNEI. The V end lost 5 bases, the J end lost 2 bases, and 16 bases lay between the germline ends. CDR3 length: 15 residues. CDR3 sequence (DNA): TGTGCCAGCAGTCCTACCCTGCTCCGGGCCTACGAGCAGTACTTC. It is translated as CASSPTLLRAYEQYF.

This clonotype was recorded at least ten times. The J gene is TRBJ2-7, the V gene TRBV6-1; 9 bases fit TRBD1. From germline, CDR1 is MNHNS and CDR2 SASEGT. V was clipped by 1 base and J by 3 bases; unmatched bases: 7. The CDR3 runs 16 residues. This chain's CDR3 is CASSEGTGAVVYEQYF. The DNA of the CDR3 is TGTGCCAGCAGTGAAGGGACAGGGGCCGTTGTCTACGAGCAGTACTTC.

The chain links TRBV19 to TRBJ1-1; D uncertain. The V end lost 5 bases, the J end lost 5 bases, and 15 bases lay between the germline ends. CDR3 length: 14 residues. Per germline, CDR1 LNHDA and CDR2 SQIVND (reference sequence). As DNA, the CDR3 is TGTGCCAGTAGTTCCCTCCCCGGCGGGACTGAAGCTTTCTTT. It encodes CASSSLPGGTEAFF.

The genes are TRBV4-1 and TRBJ2-5; 9 bases agree with TRBD2. V trimming: 1 base; J trimming: 5 bases; junction bases outside the gene matches: 8. The CDR3 is 16 amino acids. Germline CDR1 and CDR2: MGHRA and YSYEKL. CDR3: CASSQGVAGVRETQYF. The CDR3, as DNA: TGCGCCAGCAGCCAAGGGGTAGCGGGAGTTCGGGAGACCCAGTACTTC.

This clonotype was picked up many times. The rearrangement uses TRBV6-1 and TRBJ2-1; D possibly matches TRBD1 or TRBD2 (5 bases each). The CDR3 length is 15 residues. Germline CDR1 MNHNS, CDR2 SASEGT. The V gene lost 5 bases and the J gene lost 1 base, with 12 bases spanning the gap. The CDR3 DNA follows: TGTGCCAGCAGTTTTGGGGGTTTGTCCTACAATGAGCAGTTCTTC. Translated, it gives CASSFGGLSYNEQFF.

This clonotype was observed at least ten times. This chain uses TRBV20-1 with TRBJ2-1; 7 nucleotides agree with TRBD1. Germline lookup yields CDR1 DFQATT and CDR2 SNEGSKA (reference sequence). The CDR3 covers 12 residues. V lost 4 bases and J lost 7; bases outside the gene matches: 4. CDR3 region: CSANEGANEQFF. Here the CDR3 DNA reads TGCAGTGCTAACGAGGGGGCGAATGAGCAGTTCTTC.

Of note for this clonotype: A much larger clonotype is one base distant, so this may be a read error. This chain connects TRBV6-5 to TRBJ2-2, with a possible D match to TRBD2 (5 bases). Germline assignment: CDR1 MNHEY and CDR2 SVGAGI. CDR3 length: 15 amino acids. CDR3 region: CASSYSNLNTGEPFF. DNA for the CDR3: TGTGCCAGCAGTTACAGCAACCTGAACACCGGGGAGCCGTTTTTT.

A remark on this clonotype: A much larger clone lies one base from this, so it may be a read error. The chain joins TRBV2 to TRBJ1-1, with no clear D. Germline loops: CDR1 SNHLY, CDR2 FYNNEI. This CDR3 has 13 residues. The CDR3 bases are TGTGTCAGCAGTGATTCCGTGAACACTGAAGCTTTCTTT. Its translation is CVSSDSVNTEAFF.

The genes are TRBV11-3 and TRBJ2-4; 7 bases agree with TRBD1. The junction had 11 bases not matched to a gene; V was cut back by 5 bases and J by 1 base. The CDR3 consists of 17 residues. The V gene's germline CDR1 is SGHNT and CDR2 YENEEA. This chain's CDR3 is CASSPSRGQRAKNIQYF. DNA for the CDR3: TGTGCCAGCAGCCCTAGTAGGGGGCAACGGGCCAAAAACATTCAGTACTTC.